These 21 T cell receptor beta chains were all obtained from the same sample, sequenced in a study of regulatory T cells in long-lasting Graves disease. Investigators prepared the TCR beta libraries by applying iRepertoire HTBI primers and Arm-PCR of CDR3 regions. From the multiplex PCR reads, TCRdb called clonotypes with MiXCR, one entry per CDR3 protein. The sample has around 500,000 distinct CDR3 sequences, about 13% seen once. Time point here: newly diagnosed GD, antithyroid drugs for less than 3 months. Researchers made the TCR library from RNA that was extracted from PBMCs. These data were also filed under a second study, of T cells in Graves' hyperthyroidism and ophthalmopathy.

Sequencing used peripheral blood mononuclear cells (PBMCs), obtained at new diagnosis, from a patient treated with antithyroid drugs. These receptors were obtained from a young man with Graves disease.

This clonotype was counted a few times. The V and J genes are TRBV4-1 and TRBJ2-5; no clear D gene. Germline V gene data show CDR1 as MGHRA and CDR2 as YSYEKL. The CDR3 spans 13 residues. V was shortened by 4 bases and J by 3 bases, with 9 bases between the two germline ends. CDR3 sequence: CASSLTAKETQYF. CDR3 sequence (DNA): TGCGCCAGCAGCCTAACAGCTAAAGAGACCCAGTACTTC.

This clonotype was counted at least ten times. This chain links TRBV5-1 with TRBJ2-1; D gene uncertain. The V end was cut by 0 bases, the J end by 3 bases, with 7 bases between. The CDR3 is made up of 14 amino acids. CDR1 and CDR2 from the germline V gene are SGHRS and YFSETQ. The CDR3 nucleotides are TGCGCCAGCAGCTTGGCCCCGCGCTACAATGAGCAGTTCTTC. This codes for CASSLAPRYNEQFF. The complete variable domain, with remaining parts taken from reference TRBV5-1 and TRBJ2-1, reads KAGVTQTPRYLIKTRGQQVTLSCSPISGHRSVSWYQQTPGQGLQFLFEYFSETQRNKGNFPGRFSGRQFSNSRSEMNVSTLELGDSALYLCASSLAPRYNEQFFGPGTRLTVL.

The table lists this clonotype with a few counts. The chain combines TRBV7-2 with TRBJ2-7; 7 bases agree with TRBD1. The V and J ends lost 4 bases and 0 bases, in that order; junction bases with no gene match: 9. CDR1 is SGHTA, CDR2 FQGNSA, per germline. The CDR3 length is 16 residues. CDR3 in DNA: TGTGCCAGCAGCTCTTCCTCGGGACAGTACTCCTACGAGCAGTACTTC. Translated: CASSSSSGQYSYEQYF.

DNA of the CDR3: TGTGCCAGCTCTCAATCCGGACTCGACAGGGACGACACAGATACGCAGTATTTT. Protein product: CASSQSGLDRDDTDTQYF. This rearrangement joins TRBV18 to TRBJ2-3; 7 positions agree with TRBD1. This CDR3 is 18 amino acids long. Germline CDR1 KGHSH, CDR2 LQKENI. V was clipped by 6 bases and J by 2 bases; unmatched bases: 17.

This clonotype was observed a few times. The junction departs from germline at one end; a sequencing error may be responsible. The chain links TRBV7-7 to TRBJ2-2; D is perhaps TRBD2 (5 bases). Germline V gives CDR1 SSHAT, CDR2 FNYEAQ (reference sequence). The CDR3 runs to 13 residues. CDR3 sequence reads: CASSAKAAGELFF. The CDR3 DNA sequence: TGTGCTAGCAGCGCCAAAGCGGCCGGGGAGCTGTTTTTT. The whole variable domain, remainder taken from reference TRBV7-7 and TRBJ2-2, is GAGVSQSPRYKVTKRGQDVTLRCDPISSHATLYWYQQALGQGPEFLTYFNYEAQPDKSGLPSDRFSAERPEGSISTLTIQRTEQRDSAMYRCASSAKAAGELFFGEGSRLTVL.

Regarding this clonotype: One base separates it from a far larger clone, so it is likely a read error. The chain carries TRBV2 and TRBJ2-3, with TRBD2 matching over 9 bases. This CDR3 is 13 amino acids long. Germline lookup yields CDR1 SNHLY and CDR2 FYNNEI. With V trimmed by 7 bases and J by 2 bases, 1 base remained unmatched. The CDR3, as DNA: TGTGCCAGCACTAGCGGGATCACAGATACGCAGTATTTT. Protein sequence: CASTSGITDTQYF. The entire variable domain, with the rest obtained from reference TRBV2 and TRBJ2-3, is as follows: EPEVTQTPSHQVTQMGQEVILRCVPISNHLYFYWYRQILGQKVEFLVSFYNNEISEKSEIFDDQFSVERPDGSNFTLKIRSTKLEDSAMYFCASTSGITDTQYFGPGTRLTVL.

The sample holds many counts of this clonotype. The chain links TRBV7-6 to TRBJ1-6; no definite D call. The CDR3 is 16 residues long. Trimming left V 1 base short and J 7 bases short, with 14 bases between. CDR1 is SGHVS and CDR2 is FNYEAQ in the germline V gene. CDR3 in DNA: TGTGCCAGCAGCTTAGTTGCTGGAGGGTGGAATTCACCCCTCCACTTT. It yields the protein CASSLVAGGWNSPLHF.

This clonotype occurred a few times. The rearrangement uses TRBV30 and TRBJ2-7; 12 nucleotides line up with TRBD2. Germline values: CDR1 GTSNPN, CDR2 SVGIG (reference sequence). The J segment lost 4 bases and the V segment lost 1 base, leaving 8 bases of the junction unmatched. The CDR3 is 16 residues long. In DNA form, the CDR3 reads TGTGCCTGGAGTGCAACCGGGACTAGCGGGTCGTACGAGCAGTACTTC. Translation: CAWSATGTSGSYEQYF.

The chain uses TRBV19 and TRBJ2-3; 7 bases match TRBD2. Germline V gene data show CDR1 as LNHDA and CDR2 as SQIVND (reference sequence). Trimming cost V 6 bases and J 4 bases; bases outside gene matches: 7. The CDR3 totals 14 residues. CDR3 protein: CASSAQRDADTQYF. CDR3 coding DNA: TGTGCCAGTAGCGCACAGCGGGATGCAGATACGCAGTATTTT.

The chain carries TRBV20-1 and TRBJ2-1; 10 bases match TRBD2. Germline V lookup: CDR1 DFQATT, CDR2 SNEGSKA (reference sequence). Trimming at V came to 5 bases and at J to 10 bases, leaving 14 bases not matched to a gene. This CDR3 comprises 15 residues. CDR3 coding DNA: TGCAGTGCTGGTAGGTCCCCCTCTAGCGGGAGAGAGCAGTTCTTC. This encodes CSAGRSPSSGREQFF.

This clonotype has a count of ten or more. The chain links TRBV20-1 to TRBJ2-7, with unresolved D. The CDR3 covers 12 residues. Germline V gene data show CDR1 as DFQATT and CDR2 as SNEGSKA (reference sequence). Trimming removed 4 bases from V and 4 bases from J, with 11 bases in between. Here the CDR3 reads CSATTLVYEQYF. CDR3 nucleotide sequence: TGCAGTGCTACTACGTTAGTATACGAGCAGTACTTC.

This clonotype was counted many times. The V gene is TRBV2, the J gene TRBJ2-1; D is unclear. V lost 7 bases and J lost 12, with 16 bases in between. The CDR3 covers 12 residues. The germline gives CDR1 SNHLY, CDR2 FYNNEI. The CDR3 here is CASTKAPGWQFF. Here the CDR3 DNA reads TGTGCCAGCACCAAAGCTCCCGGATGGCAGTTCTTC.

The genes are TRBV3-1 and TRBJ2-2; no definite D call. Trimming removed 1 base from V and 0 bases from J, with 18 bases in between. Per the germline V gene, CDR1 is LGHDT and CDR2 is YNNKEL (reference sequence). The CDR3 is 19 residues long. Here the CDR3 reads CASSQAGFVTDPNTGELFF. The CDR3 bases are TGTGCCAGCAGCCAAGCGGGTTTTGTGACGGATCCGAACACCGGGGAGCTGTTTTTT.

The sample holds a few counts of this clonotype. The J gene is TRBJ2-2, the V gene TRBV29-1; TRBD2 is a possible D gene (6 bases). Germline V gives CDR1 SQVTM, CDR2 ANQGSEA. V was pared by 4 bases and J by 6 bases, with 9 bases between. CDR3 length: 12 amino acids. The CDR3 loop reads CSVVEGPGELFF. The CDR3 DNA is TGCAGCGTTGTGGAGGGACCCGGGGAGCTGTTTTTT.

Details on this clonotype: An end of the junction differs from the germline gene, which may be a read error. The chain links TRBV13 to TRBJ1-1, with D possibly being TRBD1 (6 bases). The CDR3 loop spans 12 amino acids. Germline V gene lookup returns CDR1 PRHDT and CDR2 FYEKMQ (reference sequence). CDR3 DNA: TGCGCCAGCAGCCAAGAGGGGGTTGAAGCTTTCTTT. Its protein product is CASSQEGVEAFF.

This clonotype was picked up many times. In DNA form, the CDR3 reads TGTGCCAGCAGTACCTACCGGGACAGGGCCTCCGAGCAGTACTTC. Translated: CASSTYRDRASEQYF. This sequence joins TRBV12-3 or TRBV12-4 and TRBJ2-7; 9 bases are a match to TRBD1. V trimming: 5 bases; J trimming: 6 bases; junction bases outside the gene matches: 11. The length of the CDR3 is 15 residues.

This clonotype was seen many times. The rearrangement uses TRBV5-1 and TRBJ2-7; D unresolved. The CDR3 totals 13 residues. The germline gives CDR1 SGHRS, CDR2 YFSETQ. The V end was cut by 0 bases, the J end by 4 bases, with 8 bases between. CDR3 region: CASSLEVLYEQYF. The CDR3 coding sequence is TGCGCCAGCAGCTTGGAAGTCTTATACGAGCAGTACTTC.

To note about this clonotype: This may be a read error: a much more frequent sequence differs by one nucleotide. This chain uses TRBV30 with TRBJ2-4; no clear D. Germline CDR1 GTSNPN, CDR2 SVGIG (reference sequence). The CDR3 sequence is 12 residues long. The CDR3 is CTWNLLEDIQYF. CDR3 sequence (DNA): TGTACCTGGAACCTTTTAGAGGACATTCAGTACTTC.

The CDR3 is CASSLLPRTEAFF. For the CDR3, the DNA is TGTGCCAGCAGTTTACTCCCACGCACTGAAGCTTTCTTT. V is TRBV27 and J is TRBJ1-1; D call uncertain. The length of the CDR3 is 13 residues. V was trimmed by 2 bases and J by 4 bases, leaving 8 bases between them. CDR1 MNHEY and CDR2 SMNVEV come from the germline V gene (reference sequence).

This clonotype has at least ten counts. This rearrangement joins TRBV12-5 to TRBJ2-7; 10 nucleotides line up with TRBD2. J lost 2 bases, V lost 6 bases, and 16 bases had no gene match. Germline CDR1 is LGHNT and CDR2 is FRNRAP. The CDR3 consists of 18 residues. CDR3 sequence (DNA): TGTGCTAGTGGCCACCCCCCGACCGGGACTAGCGACCCCTACGAGCAGTACTTC. It codes for CASGHPPTGTSDPYEQYF.

Notes on this clonotype: This is likely an artifact of a read error, given a far larger clone one base away. V and J are TRBV7-8 and TRBJ1-1; 9 bases are shared with TRBD1. The CDR3 has 12 residues. Germline V gives CDR1 SGHVS, CDR2 FQNEAQ. V was clipped by 5 bases and J by 11 bases; unmatched bases: 6. The CDR3 coding sequence is TGTGCCAGCAGCCCCTGGACAGGGGCGGCTTTCTTT. It codes for CASSPWTGAAFF. Variable domain in full (rest from reference TRBV7-8 and TRBJ1-1): GAGVSQSPRYKVAKRGQDVALRCDPISGHVSLFWYQQALGQGPEFLTYFQNEAQLDKSGLPSDRFFAERPEGSVSTLKIQRTQQEDSAVYLCASSPWTGAAFFGQGTRLTVV.